This paragraph covers one TCR beta chain sequence. Its antigen remains unidentified. The sample holds no much larger clone one base away, and base qualities are not on file. The record originates from a study of shared clonotypes between healthy human individuals (dated by TCRdb to 2019 to 2021). With regard to the full study: A couple of women and a few men aged 18 to 49 years were included in the cohort. To increase sequencing depth and limit assay-specific biases, TCR repertoire library preparation and sequencing were carried out by different laboratories using diverse techniques. Per donor, leukapheresis produced somewhere between about 0.9 and 9.5 billion PBMCs. The study deeply sequenced blood TCR repertoires of five healthy adults to estimate repertoire size and the extent of clonotype sharing between individuals. Per donor, three plates each were used for CD4 naive and CD4 memory, two for CD8 naive, and one for CD8 memory. Paper-wide results and their limitations: The small number of donors limited the genetic and exposure-history diversity represented. Clonotypes shared by all four sorted-subset donors showed higher generation probabilities than non-shared clonotypes. Pairwise subsampling indicated that sequencing depth was expected to affect the degree of clonotype sharing among donors. Even with the large sequencing depth, rarefaction of the sorted-subset datasets indicated that sequencing was incomplete. Roughly 5% of naive CD4, 3.5% of naive CD8, 2.3% of memory CD4, and 0.4% of memory CD8 clonotypes were shared across several donors. Sampling was restricted to blood, and TCR repertoires in tissues likely differ from the TCR repertoires found in blood. Naive subsets generally had larger estimated clonotype richness than memory subsets.

The CDR3 runs 17 residues from the cysteine to the phenylalanine. The sequence is cut down to CDR3 DNA, 51 bases in frame from base 1. V lost 4 bases and J lost 1 base, and the count of bases not matched to a germline gene is 6. From the germline V gene, CDR1 is SGDLS and CDR2 is YYNGEE. Using the deep immunoSEQ assay, multiplex PCR amplified TCR CDR3 regions from genomic DNA. Extracted genomic DNA from each cell subset was spread evenly across all wells of several immunoSEQ 96-well plates, with each plate serving as a replicate. For sorted subsets, approximately 190 ng of genomic DNA, equivalent to about 30,000 T cell genomes, went into each replicate PCR. Purified libraries were measured with a Qubit 3.0 fluorometer, size-checked on a Bioanalyzer 2100, and measured again with the KAPA Library Quantification kit. Each immunoSEQ 96-well plate was sequenced on its own single-read 150-cycle Illumina NextSeq 550 flow cell. In the paper's pipeline: Because only junctional sequences without quality scores were contained in the immunoSEQ output, filtering matching that applied to full-length reads could not be performed. To assign V/J genes and CDR3, sequences were annotated using PyIR, a Python wrapper for IgBLAST v1.9, with IMGT germline references. Reads with weak V/J assignments (E-value above 1e-6), missing CDR3, stop codons, out-of-frame junctions, or ambiguous translated residues were removed. V3J clonotypes were defined as sequences sharing an identical inferred V gene, J gene, and CDR3 amino acid sequence. The percentage overlap between two repertoires was calculated by dividing the number of shared unique clonotypes by the size of the smaller repertoire. RTK rarefaction, the Chao1 estimator, and Recon v2.1 estimates of unobserved clonotypes were used to assess repertoire richness. Generation probabilities for all TCRbeta clonotypes obtained by the gDNA method from four donors were computed using OLGA. The clones in this table, taken by TCRdb from immuneACCESS, are in-frame only. Not every clone is retained; where verified, under half of the shortfall comes from an unresolved V gene, and the cause of the rest is unknown. The V and J calls and clone size are taken from that table; D and trimming were inferred from the DNA. In all, the sample holds millions of clones, and roughly 96% of those were seen once. The top ten hold 0.13% of the sample.

Healthy HIV-negative adults with no recently reported acute infections or vaccinations were included as donors. Every donor was a Caucasian adult living in Nashville, Tennessee, USA. CD4+ T cells were enriched by magnetic negative selection; naive cells were then positively selected on CD45RA, and the negative fraction formed the memory subset. Blood was collected by leukapheresis, and PBMCs were isolated by Ficoll-Histopaque density gradient centrifugation and then cryopreserved in liquid nitrogen vapor phase. Purity and quantity of every magnetically sorted T cell population were checked by analytical flow cytometry. Genomic DNA was isolated from each sorted fraction and quantified by UV absorbance on a Nanodrop 2000c.

The source is a man aged 18 to 30 in good health. The sample comprised naive CD4+ T cells sorted from blood. The sample's cell subset or site label, in plain terms: CD45RA+ positively selected. The V and J segments used are TRBV9 and TRBJ2-1; TRBD2 aligns with 12 central bases. The CDR3 region: CASSTEGLAGSYNEQFF. The nucleotide sequence is TGTGCCAGCAGCACAGAGGGACTAGCGGGTTCCTACAATGAGCAGTTCTTC.